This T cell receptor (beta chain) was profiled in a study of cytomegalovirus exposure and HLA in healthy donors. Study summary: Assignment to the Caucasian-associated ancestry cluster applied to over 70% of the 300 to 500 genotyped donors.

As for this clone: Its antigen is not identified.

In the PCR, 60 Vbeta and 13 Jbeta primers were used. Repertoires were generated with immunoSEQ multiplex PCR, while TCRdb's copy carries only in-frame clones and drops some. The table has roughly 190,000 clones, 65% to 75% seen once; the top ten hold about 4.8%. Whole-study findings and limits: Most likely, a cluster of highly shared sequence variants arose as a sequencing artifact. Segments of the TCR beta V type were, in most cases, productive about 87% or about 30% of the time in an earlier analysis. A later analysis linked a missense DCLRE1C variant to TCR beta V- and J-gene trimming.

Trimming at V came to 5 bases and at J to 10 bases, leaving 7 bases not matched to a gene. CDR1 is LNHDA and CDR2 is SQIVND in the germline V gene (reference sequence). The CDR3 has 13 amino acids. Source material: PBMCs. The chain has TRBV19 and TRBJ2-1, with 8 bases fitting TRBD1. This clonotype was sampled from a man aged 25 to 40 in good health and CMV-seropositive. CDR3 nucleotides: TGTGCCAGTAGTGCACAGGGGGTAGGGGAGCAGTTCTTC. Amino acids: CASSAQGVGEQFF.